This T cell receptor beta chain was recorded in a study of beta chain features in type 1 diabetes (dated by TCRdb to between 2018 and 2020). A note on the overall study: No differences in mean age, gender distribution, total cell number or subset yield were found between patients and healthy donors. The study compared TCRB repertoires of sorted circulating CD4+ T cell subsets between recently diagnosed type 1 diabetes patients and matched healthy donors. Regulatory and stem cell-like memory subsets were isolated from only 8 patients and about 8 healthy donors, whereas naive and central memory subsets came from all 28 donors. A total of about 110,000,000 sorted cells were examined across all samples, and a strong correlation was observed between cell number per subset and RNA yield.

V and J lose 3 bases and 5 bases, and a span of 8 bases separates them. The CDR3, from cysteine to phenylalanine, totals 13 residues. Just CDR3 DNA is preserved here, 39 bases in frame from base 1. Looking up the germline V gene yields CDR1 SGHTA and CDR2 FQGNSA. Each donor gave one peripheral blood draw, approximately 110 mL on average, collected into heparinised tubes. Naive, central memory, regulatory and stem cell-like memory CD4+ T cells were sorted on a BD FACSAria II using a panel including CD45RO, CCR7, CD25, CD127, CD95 and CD27. A purity above 98% was achieved for all sorted populations. PBMCs were separated immediately by Lymphoprep density gradient centrifugation and were stained directly, without being cultured. So that batch effects would be minimized, each experiment stained and sorted samples in pairs, pairing one healthy donor with one patient. This clone was observed at least ten times. The specificity of this receptor is unknown. No clone much larger than this one lies a single base away; base qualities are absent. The sample contains more than one DNA sequence encoding this CDR3.

General conclusions and limits of the study: Naive, central memory and regulatory TCRB repertoires appeared to be more similar among patients than among healthy donors. In all four CD4+ subsets, TCRB CDR3 length was moderately but significantly shorter in type 1 diabetes patients. Fewer insertions and more nucleotide deletions at VDJ recombination sites were observed in patients with type 1 diabetes, implying thymic rearrangement abnormalities. PCR may preferentially amplify shorter templates, but because patient and control samples were amplified and corrected together, any resulting skew would affect both groups equally. Only small numbers of individuals were included in the HLA sub-analyses, which left unresolved whether HLA type had any influence on TCRB rearrangement. Because cDNA rather than genomic DNA was sequenced, highly expressing activated cells could have been over-represented, although no difference in activation and CD3 levels was found between groups.

All of the isolated RNA was reverse transcribed with the High Capacity cDNA Reverse Transcription Kit, so expressed TCRB transcripts were sequenced. Naive, central memory and regulatory T cell samples underwent deep immunoSEQ sequencing, averaging about 3.57 million total reads per sample. Sorted cells were lysed in RLT buffer, and RNA was extracted using DNase-treated RNeasy Micro or Mini kits according to cell number. To prevent cross-contamination, each cell subset was processed individually, whereas patient and healthy donor samples were processed jointly. Using the immunoSEQ multiplex PCR, TCRB sequences were amplified from cDNA into 87-bp fragments spanning the CDR3 region. The amplicons were sequenced using the Illumina HiSeq platform. The study's own analysis went as follows. PCR bias was computationally corrected using synthetic template baselines, reads within Hamming distance 2 were collapsed, and singletons that could not be merged were discarded. Reads were aligned against IMGT so that V, D and J genes, CDR3 length and insertions or deletions at six rearrangement sites could be assigned. Within each subset, clonotype counts were normalized to the number of sorted cells before true diversity and Gini coefficients were calculated with the tcR R package. The overlap coefficient, calculated on TCRB nucleotide sequences, was used to measure repertoire sharing. TCRdb stores this immuneACCESS table with in-frame sequences only. Part of the clones is absent; in the studies checked, under half of the shortfall reflects unresolved V genes, and no reason is known for the rest. The V and J calls and the clone size are those of that table, but D and trimming were determined from the DNA. For this sample the table gives some 350,000 clones, of which 9.6% were detected only once. About 0.64% of the sample lies in the top ten.

The sample comprised central memory CD4+ T cells from blood. This sequence originates from a man under 40 with type 1 diabetes. The chain was built from TRBV7-2 and TRBJ1-5; the D gene is not confidently resolved. The DNA reads TGTGCCAGCAGCTTGTGGAGGGATCAGCCCCAGCATTTT. This sequence encodes CASSLWRDQPQHF.